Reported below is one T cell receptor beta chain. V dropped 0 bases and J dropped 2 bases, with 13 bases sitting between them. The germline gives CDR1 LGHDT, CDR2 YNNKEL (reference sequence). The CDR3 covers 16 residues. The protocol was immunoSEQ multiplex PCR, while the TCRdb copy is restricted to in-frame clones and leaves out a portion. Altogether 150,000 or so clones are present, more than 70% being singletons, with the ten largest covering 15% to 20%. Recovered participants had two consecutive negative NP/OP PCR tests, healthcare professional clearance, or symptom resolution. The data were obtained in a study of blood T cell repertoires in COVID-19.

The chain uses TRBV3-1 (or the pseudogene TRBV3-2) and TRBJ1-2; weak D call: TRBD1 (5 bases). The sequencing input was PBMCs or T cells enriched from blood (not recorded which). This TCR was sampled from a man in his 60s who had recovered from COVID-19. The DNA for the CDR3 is TGTGCCAGCAGCCAAGACCAGGGAAGCTGGAACTATGGCTACACCTTC. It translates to CASSQDQGSWNYGYTF.